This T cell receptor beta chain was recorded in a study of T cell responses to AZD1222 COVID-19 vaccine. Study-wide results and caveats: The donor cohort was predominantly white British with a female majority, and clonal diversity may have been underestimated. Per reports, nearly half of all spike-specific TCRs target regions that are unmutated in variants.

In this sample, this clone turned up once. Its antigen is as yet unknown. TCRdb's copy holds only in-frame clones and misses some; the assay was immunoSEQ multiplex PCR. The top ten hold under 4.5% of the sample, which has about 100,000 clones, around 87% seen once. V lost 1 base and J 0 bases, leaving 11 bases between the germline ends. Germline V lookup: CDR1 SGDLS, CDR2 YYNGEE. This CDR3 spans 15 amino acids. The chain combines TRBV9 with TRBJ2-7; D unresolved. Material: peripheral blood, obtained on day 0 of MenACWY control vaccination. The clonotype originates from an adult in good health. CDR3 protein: CASSVSESLSYEQYF. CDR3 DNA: TGTGCCAGCAGCGTATCTGAGAGCCTCTCCTACGAGCAGTACTTC.